This entry features one TCR beta chain sequence. The antigen is unknown. Sampling of blood occurred at baseline, cycle 4 day 1, and cycle 7 day 1. After removal of 0 bases from V and 5 bases from J, the junction contained 12 bases not matched to a gene. The CDR3 spans 17 residues. Germline loops: CDR1 SGHVS, CDR2 FNYEAQ. Some clones are missing from TCRdb's copy, which holds only in-frame ones; the method was immunoSEQ multiplex PCR. The table lists roughly 30,000 clones, 84% of them singletons. This sample was taken from a study of OX40 agonist ivuxolimab in advanced cancers. Overall study: Patients in the trial were receiving intravenous ivuxolimab every 2 weeks, at doses of 0.01 to 10 mg/kg.

Whole-study findings and limits: Both blood CD4+ and CD8+ T cells showed clonal growth by week 6 at 0.1 to 3.0 mg/kg. Partial responders at 0.1-3.0 mg/kg showed near-lowest clonal expansion.

Material: CD4+ or CD8+ T cells sorted from blood, obtained in a trial of the OX40 agonist ivuxolimab. The chain joins TRBV7-6 to TRBJ2-5; 7 positions agree with TRBD2. This receptor was identified in an adult with an advanced solid tumor such as melanoma, head and neck, liver or kidney cancer. DNA for the CDR3: TGTGCCAGCAGCTTAGCAATGATGTGGGGGGGGTATGAGACCCAGTACTTC. This gives the protein CASSLAMMWGGYETQYF.